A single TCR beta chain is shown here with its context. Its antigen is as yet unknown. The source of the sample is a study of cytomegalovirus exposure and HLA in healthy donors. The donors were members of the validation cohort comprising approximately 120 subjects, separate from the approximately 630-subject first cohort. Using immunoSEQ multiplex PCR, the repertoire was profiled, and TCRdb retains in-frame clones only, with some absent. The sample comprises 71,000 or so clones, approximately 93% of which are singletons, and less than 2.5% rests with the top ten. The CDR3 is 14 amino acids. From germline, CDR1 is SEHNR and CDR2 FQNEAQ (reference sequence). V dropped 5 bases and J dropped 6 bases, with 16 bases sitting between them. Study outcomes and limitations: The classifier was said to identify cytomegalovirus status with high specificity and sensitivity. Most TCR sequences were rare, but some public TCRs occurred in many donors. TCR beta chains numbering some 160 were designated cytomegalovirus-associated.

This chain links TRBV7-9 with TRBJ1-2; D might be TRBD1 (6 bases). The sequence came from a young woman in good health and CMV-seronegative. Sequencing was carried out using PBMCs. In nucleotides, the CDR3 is TGTGCCAGCAGCAGTCTACAGGGTAGAGATGGCTACACCTTC. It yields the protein CASSSLQGRDGYTF.